This T cell receptor (beta chain) derives from a study of blood T cell repertoires in COVID-19 (dated by TCRdb to 2018 to 2021). General notes on the study: Samples covering the acute and convalescent phases of COVID-19 were provided by collaborators in the United States, Italy and Spain. HLA class I and class II types, where available, came from metadata supplied by the sample provider rather than from assay-based typing. The repertoires were made available in a free public database intended to serve as a resource for research on the immune response to SARS-CoV-2. The dataset comprised deeply sampled blood TCRbeta repertoires from subjects exposed to, actively infected with, or recovered from COVID-19. Sample metadata almost always included a de-identified subject ID, COVID-19 status, age in years and sex. The samples were drawn from the first 160 participants of the ongoing ImmuneRACE study and from 1,254 subjects provided by 6 global collaborators. The material from the prospective study consisted of cDNA or gDNA derived from T cells, B-cell-depleted T cells, or PBMCs. Overall results and qualifications from the work: Clinical and demographic metadata were provided uncurated, with the amount varying by source and participant.

TCRbeta CDR3 regions were amplified from genomic DNA by means of the immunoSEQ Assay, a bias-controlled multiplex PCR. The authors' analysis ran thus. The number of nucleated cells in each sample was estimated from the amplification of reference gene primers within the assay. To quantify the absolute abundance of each unique TCRbeta CDR3 rearrangement, sequence reads were collapsed and filtered. Productive Simpson clonality was computed per sample as the square root of Simpson's diversity index over productive rearrangements. As stored in TCRdb, this immuneACCESS dataset retains in-frame rearrangements with V and J assigned. A fraction of the clones does not appear; measured against another copy, unresolved V genes explain less than half of the discrepancy, and the remainder lacks a known reason. From that table come the V and J calls and clone size; the DNA was used to work out D and trimming. Across this sample there are some 330,000 clones, with roughly four fifths seen only once. 5.1% of the sample is held by the ten biggest clonotypes.

Enrolling through a virtual design, the prospective study's participants ranged in age from roughly 18 to 95 years and lived across approximately 25 United States geographic areas. In the prospective study, participants were assigned to cohorts based on the clinical history participants reported in a screening survey and a study questionnaire. Recovered participants in ImmuneRACE Cohort 3 were defined by two consecutive negative NP/OP PCR tests, clearance by a healthcare professional, or resolution of symptoms. In the prospective study, mobile phlebotomists collected whole blood, serum and a nasopharyngeal or oropharyngeal swab from each participant. Prospective study participants could optionally give additional blood draws and questionnaires over an approximately two-month period. Before DNA extraction, prospective study blood samples were shipped either frozen or at room temperature. V is reduced by 4 bases and J by 0 bases, leaving a spacing of 7 bases between them. The CDR3 has 14 amino acids, counting the end cysteine and phenylalanine. The kept DNA is CDR3 alone, 42 bases in frame from the first base. The germline V gene (reference sequence) gives CDR1 as LNHDA and CDR2 as SQIVND.

Regarding this clone: It has no known antigen specificity. Within one base of it there is no much larger clone, and no base qualities were kept.

The receptor was derived from a woman between 50 and 59 years old who had recovered from COVID-19. Specimen: PBMCs or T cells enriched from blood (not recorded which). The chain links TRBV19 with TRBJ1-3; the D gene cannot be resolved reliably. The CDR3 in this case is CASSTASSGNTIYF. The nucleotide sequence reads as follows: TGTGCCAGTAGTACAGCGAGCTCTGGAAACACCATATATTTT.